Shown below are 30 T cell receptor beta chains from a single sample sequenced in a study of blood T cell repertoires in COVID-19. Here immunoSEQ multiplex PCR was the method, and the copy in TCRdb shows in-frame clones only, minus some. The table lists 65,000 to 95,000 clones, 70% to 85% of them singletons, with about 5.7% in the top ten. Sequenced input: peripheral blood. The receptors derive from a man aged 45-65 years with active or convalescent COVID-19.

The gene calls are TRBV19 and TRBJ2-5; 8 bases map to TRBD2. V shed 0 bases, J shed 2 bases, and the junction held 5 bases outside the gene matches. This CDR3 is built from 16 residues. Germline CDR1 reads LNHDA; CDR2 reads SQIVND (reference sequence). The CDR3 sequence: CASSIDLAGVQETQYF. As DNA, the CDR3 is TGTGCCAGTAGTATAGATCTAGCGGGTGTACAAGAGACCCAGTACTTC.

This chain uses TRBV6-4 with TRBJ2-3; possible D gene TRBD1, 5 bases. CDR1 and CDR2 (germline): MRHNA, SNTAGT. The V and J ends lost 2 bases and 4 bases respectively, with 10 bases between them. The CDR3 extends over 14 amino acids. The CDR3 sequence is CASSDPIRADTQYF. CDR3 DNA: TGTGCCAGCAGTGACCCAATCAGGGCAGATACGCAGTATTTT.

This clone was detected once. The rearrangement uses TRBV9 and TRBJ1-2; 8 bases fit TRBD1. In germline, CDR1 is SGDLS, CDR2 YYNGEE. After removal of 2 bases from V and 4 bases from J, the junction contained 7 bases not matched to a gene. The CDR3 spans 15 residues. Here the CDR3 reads CASSVGGDRSYGYTF. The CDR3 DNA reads TGTGCCAGCAGCGTGGGCGGGGACAGGAGCTATGGCTACACCTTC. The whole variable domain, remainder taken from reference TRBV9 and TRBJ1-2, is DSGVTQTPKHLITATGQRVTLRCSPRSGDLSVYWYQQSLDQGLQFLIQYYNGEERAKGNILERFSAQQFPDLHSELNLSSLELGDSALYFCASSVGGDRSYGYTFGSGTRLTVV.

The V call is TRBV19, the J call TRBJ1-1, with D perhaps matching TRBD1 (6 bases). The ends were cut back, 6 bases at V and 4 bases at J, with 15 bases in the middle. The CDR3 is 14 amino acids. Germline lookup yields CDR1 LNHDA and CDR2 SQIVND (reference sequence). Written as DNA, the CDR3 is TGTGCCAGTAGAACGGACAGCCGGGGCACTGAAGCTTTCTTT. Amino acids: CASRTDSRGTEAFF.

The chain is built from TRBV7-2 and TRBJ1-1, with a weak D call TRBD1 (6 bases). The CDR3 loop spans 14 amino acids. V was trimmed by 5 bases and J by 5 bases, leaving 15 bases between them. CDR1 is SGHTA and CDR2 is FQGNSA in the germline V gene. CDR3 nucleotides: TGTGCCAGCAGCGCACAGGGTGAGGGGACTGAAGCTTTCTTT. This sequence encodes CASSAQGEGTEAFF. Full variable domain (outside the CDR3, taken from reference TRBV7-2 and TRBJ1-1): GAGVSQSPSNKVTEKGKDVELRCDPISGHTALYWYRQSLGQGLEFLIYFQGNSAPDKSGLPSDRFSAERTGGSVSTLTIQRTQQEDSAVYLCASSAQGEGTEAFFGQGTRLTVV.

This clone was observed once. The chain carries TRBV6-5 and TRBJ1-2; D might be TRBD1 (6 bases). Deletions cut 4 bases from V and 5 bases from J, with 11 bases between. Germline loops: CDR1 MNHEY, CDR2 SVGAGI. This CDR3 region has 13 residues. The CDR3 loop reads CASSSQGYYGYTF. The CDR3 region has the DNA TGTGCCAGCAGTTCTCAGGGGTATTATGGCTACACCTTC.

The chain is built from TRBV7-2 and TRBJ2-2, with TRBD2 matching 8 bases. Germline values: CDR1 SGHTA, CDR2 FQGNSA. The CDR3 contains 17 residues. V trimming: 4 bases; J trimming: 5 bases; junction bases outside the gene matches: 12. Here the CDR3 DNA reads TGTGCCAGCAGCTCCCAGGGCGGGGGGCTGGGGACCGGGGAGCTGTTTTTT. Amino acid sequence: CASSSQGGGLGTGELFF.

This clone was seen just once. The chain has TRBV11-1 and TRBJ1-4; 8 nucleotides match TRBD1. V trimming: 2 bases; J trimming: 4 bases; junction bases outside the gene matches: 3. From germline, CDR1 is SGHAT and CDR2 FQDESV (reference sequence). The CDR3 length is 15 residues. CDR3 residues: CASSLQGAVNEKLFF. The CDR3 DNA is TGTGCCAGCAGCTTACAGGGGGCCGTTAATGAAAAACTGTTTTTT.

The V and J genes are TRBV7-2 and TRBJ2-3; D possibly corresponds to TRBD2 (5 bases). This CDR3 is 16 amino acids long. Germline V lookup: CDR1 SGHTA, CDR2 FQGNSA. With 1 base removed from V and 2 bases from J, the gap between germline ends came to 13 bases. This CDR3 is CASSLGSGPLTDTQYF. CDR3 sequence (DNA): TGTGCCAGCAGCTTAGGAAGCGGCCCTCTCACAGATACGCAGTATTTT.

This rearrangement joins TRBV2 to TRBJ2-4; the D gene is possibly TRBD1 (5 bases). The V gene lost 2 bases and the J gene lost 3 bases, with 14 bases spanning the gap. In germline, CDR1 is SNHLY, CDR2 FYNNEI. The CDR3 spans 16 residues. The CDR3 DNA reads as TGTGCCAGCAGTGAAAAAGGGGTTGGTGACAAAAACATTCAGTACTTC. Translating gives CASSEKGVGDKNIQYF.

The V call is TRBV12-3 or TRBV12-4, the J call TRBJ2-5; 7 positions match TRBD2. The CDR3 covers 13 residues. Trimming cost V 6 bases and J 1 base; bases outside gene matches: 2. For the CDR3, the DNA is TGTGCCAGCAGCTCTAGCGGCCAAGAGACCCAGTACTTC. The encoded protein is CASSSSGQETQYF.

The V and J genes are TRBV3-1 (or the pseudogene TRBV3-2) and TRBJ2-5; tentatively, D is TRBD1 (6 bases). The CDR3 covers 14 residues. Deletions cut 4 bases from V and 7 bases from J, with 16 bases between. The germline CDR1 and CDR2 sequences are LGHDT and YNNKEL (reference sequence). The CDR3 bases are TGTGCCAGCAGCCGAGGGACACCCGCGGGGACCCAGTACTTC. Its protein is CASSRGTPAGTQYF.

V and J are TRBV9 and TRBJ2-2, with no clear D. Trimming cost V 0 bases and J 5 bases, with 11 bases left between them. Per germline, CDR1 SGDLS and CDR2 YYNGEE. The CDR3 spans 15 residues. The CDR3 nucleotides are TGTGCCAGCAGCGTAGACTATACTTCAACCGGGGAGCTGTTTTTT. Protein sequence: CASSVDYTSTGELFF.

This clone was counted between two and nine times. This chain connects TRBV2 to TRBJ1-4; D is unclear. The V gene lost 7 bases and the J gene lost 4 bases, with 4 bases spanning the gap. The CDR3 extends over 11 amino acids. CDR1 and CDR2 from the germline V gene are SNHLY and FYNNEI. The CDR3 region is CASTYNEKLFF. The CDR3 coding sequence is TGTGCCAGCACCTATAATGAAAAACTGTTTTTT.

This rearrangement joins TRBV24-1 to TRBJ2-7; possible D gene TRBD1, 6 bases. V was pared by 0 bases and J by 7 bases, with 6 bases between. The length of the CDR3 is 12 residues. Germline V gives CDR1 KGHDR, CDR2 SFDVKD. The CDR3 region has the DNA TGTGCCACCAGTGATTTGAGGGGGGAGCAGTACTTC. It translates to CATSDLRGEQYF.

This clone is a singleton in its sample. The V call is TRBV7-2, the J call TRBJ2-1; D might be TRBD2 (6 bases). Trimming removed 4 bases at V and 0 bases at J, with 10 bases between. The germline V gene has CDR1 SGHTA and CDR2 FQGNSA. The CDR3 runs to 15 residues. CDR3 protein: CASSWDSSSYNEQFF. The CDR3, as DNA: TGTGCCAGCAGCTGGGACTCGTCCTCCTACAATGAGCAGTTCTTC.

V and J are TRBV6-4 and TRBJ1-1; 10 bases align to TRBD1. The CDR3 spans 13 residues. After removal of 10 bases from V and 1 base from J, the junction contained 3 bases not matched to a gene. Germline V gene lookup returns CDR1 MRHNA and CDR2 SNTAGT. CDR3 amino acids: CAKDRGQNTEAFF. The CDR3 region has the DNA TGTGCCAAAGACAGGGGGCAGAACACTGAAGCTTTCTTT.

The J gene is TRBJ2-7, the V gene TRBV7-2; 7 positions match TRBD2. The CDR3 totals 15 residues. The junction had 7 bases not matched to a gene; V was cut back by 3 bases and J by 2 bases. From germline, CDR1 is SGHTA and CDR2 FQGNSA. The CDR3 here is CASSFGGGSTYEQYF. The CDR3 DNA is TGTGCCAGCAGCTTCGGCGGGGGTTCCACCTACGAGCAGTACTTC. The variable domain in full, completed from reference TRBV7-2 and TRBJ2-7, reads GAGVSQSPSNKVTEKGKDVELRCDPISGHTALYWYRQSLGQGLEFLIYFQGNSAPDKSGLPSDRFSAERTGGSVSTLTIQRTQQEDSAVYLCASSFGGGSTYEQYFGPGTRLTVT.

CDR3 protein: CASSFAGSGEKLFF. CDR3 coding DNA: TGTGCCAGCAGCTTCGCGGGGTCTGGGGAAAAACTGTTTTTT. This sequence joins TRBV7-2 and TRBJ1-4; unclear D gene. This CDR3 is 14 amino acids long. Germline V gene data show CDR1 as SGHTA and CDR2 as FQGNSA. V was pared by 3 bases and J by 8 bases, with 13 bases between.

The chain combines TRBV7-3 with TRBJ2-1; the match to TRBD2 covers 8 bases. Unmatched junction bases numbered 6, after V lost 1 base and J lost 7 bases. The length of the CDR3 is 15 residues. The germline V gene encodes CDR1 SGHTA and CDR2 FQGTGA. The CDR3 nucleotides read TGTGCCAGCAGCTTAATTAGCGGGGTAAAAAATGAGCAGTTCTTC. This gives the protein CASSLISGVKNEQFF.

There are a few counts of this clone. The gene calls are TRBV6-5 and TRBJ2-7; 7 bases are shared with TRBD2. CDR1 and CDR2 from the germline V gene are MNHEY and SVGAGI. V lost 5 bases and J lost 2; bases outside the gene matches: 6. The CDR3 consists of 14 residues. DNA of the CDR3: TGTGCCAGCAGTAACCGGGGGGTTACCTACGAGCAGTACTTC. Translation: CASSNRGVTYEQYF.

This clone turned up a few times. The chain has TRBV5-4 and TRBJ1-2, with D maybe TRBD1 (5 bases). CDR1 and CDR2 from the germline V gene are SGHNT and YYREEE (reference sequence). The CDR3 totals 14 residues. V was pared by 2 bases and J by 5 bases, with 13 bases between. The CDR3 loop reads CASSFQGSWYGYTF. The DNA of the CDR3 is TGTGCCAGCAGCTTCCAGGGTTCTTGGTATGGCTACACCTTC.

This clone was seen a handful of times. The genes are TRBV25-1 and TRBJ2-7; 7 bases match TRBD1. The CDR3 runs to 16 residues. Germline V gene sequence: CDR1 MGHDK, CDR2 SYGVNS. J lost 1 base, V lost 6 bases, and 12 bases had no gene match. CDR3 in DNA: TGTGCCAGCAGCCCCTTCCGGGACAGCAATTCCTACGAGCAGTACTTC. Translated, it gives CASSPFRDSNSYEQYF.

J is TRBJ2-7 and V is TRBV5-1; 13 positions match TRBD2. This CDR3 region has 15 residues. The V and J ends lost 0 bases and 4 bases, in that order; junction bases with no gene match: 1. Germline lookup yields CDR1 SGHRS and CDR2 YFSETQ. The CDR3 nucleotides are TGCGCCAGCAGCTTGGGGGGACTAGCGGGGTACGAGCAGTACTTC. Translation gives CASSLGGLAGYEQYF.

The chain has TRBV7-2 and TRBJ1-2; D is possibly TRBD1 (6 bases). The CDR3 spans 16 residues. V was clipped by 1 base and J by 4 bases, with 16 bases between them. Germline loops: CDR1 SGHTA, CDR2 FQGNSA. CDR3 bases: TGTGCCAGCAGCTTAGAGGGGGGGGTACCAAGCTATGGCTACACCTTC. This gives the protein CASSLEGGVPSYGYTF.

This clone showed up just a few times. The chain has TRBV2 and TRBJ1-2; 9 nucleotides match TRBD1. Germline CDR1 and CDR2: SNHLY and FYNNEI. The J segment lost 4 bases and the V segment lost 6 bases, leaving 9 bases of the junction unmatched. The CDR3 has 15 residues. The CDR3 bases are TGTGCCAGCAGACCGGACAGGGGAACGGGCTATGGCTACACCTTC. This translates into CASRPDRGTGYGYTF.

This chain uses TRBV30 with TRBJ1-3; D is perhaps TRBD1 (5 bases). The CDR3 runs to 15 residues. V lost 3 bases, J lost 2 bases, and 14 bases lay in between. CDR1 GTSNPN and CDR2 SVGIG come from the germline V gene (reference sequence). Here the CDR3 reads CAWSGGRAAGNTIYF. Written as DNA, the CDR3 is TGTGCCTGGAGCGGTGGCAGGGCGGCTGGAAACACCATATATTTT.

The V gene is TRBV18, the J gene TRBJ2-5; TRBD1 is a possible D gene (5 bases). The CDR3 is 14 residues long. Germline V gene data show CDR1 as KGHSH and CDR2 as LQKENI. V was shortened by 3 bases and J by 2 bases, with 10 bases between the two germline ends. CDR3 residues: CASSPTATQETQYF. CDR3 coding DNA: TGTGCCAGCTCACCGACAGCAACTCAAGAGACCCAGTACTTC.

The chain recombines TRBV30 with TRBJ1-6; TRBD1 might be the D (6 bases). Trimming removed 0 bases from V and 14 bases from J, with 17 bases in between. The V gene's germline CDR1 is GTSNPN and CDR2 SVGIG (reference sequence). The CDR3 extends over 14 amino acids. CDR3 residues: CAWSVQGGLRTLHF. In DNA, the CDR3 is TGTGCCTGGAGTGTACAAGGGGGACTAAGGACCCTCCACTTT.

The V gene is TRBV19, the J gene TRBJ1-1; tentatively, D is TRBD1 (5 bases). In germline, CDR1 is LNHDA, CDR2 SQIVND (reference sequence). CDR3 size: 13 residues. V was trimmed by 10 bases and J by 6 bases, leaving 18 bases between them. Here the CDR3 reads CATGRQGGPEAFF. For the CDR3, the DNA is TGTGCCACGGGGAGGCAGGGAGGGCCTGAAGCTTTCTTT.